Below are 2 T cell receptor beta chains sequenced from a single sample in a study of blood T cell repertoires in COVID-19. Sequenced by immunoSEQ multiplex PCR; TCRdb stores in-frame clones only, minus some. The sample has under 200,000 clones, approximately 88% seen once. Sequencing was done on a sample of PBMCs or T cells enriched from blood (not recorded which). These receptors originate from a woman in her sixties who had recovered from COVID-19.

The count of this clone is one. J is TRBJ2-4 and V is TRBV7-2; D may be TRBD2 (5 bases). V lost 2 bases and J lost 5, with 7 bases in between. Germline V gene lookup returns CDR1 SGHTA and CDR2 FQGNSA. CDR3 size: 13 residues. The CDR3 sequence is CASSLLRENIQYF. The DNA of the CDR3 is TGTGCCAGCAGCTTACTGCGGGAAAACATTCAGTACTTC. Full variable domain (missing parts from reference TRBV7-2 and TRBJ2-4): GAGVSQSPSNKVTEKGKDVELRCDPISGHTALYWYRQSLGQGLEFLIYFQGNSAPDKSGLPSDRFSAERTGGSVSTLTIQRTQQEDSAVYLCASSLLRENIQYFGAGTRLSVL.

This clone was observed a single time. The V and J genes are TRBV29-1 and TRBJ1-2; 11 nucleotides agree with TRBD1. The V gene's germline CDR1 is SQVTM and CDR2 ANQGSEA. CDR3 length equals 15 residues. The V gene end was trimmed by 3 bases and the J gene end by 4 bases; junction bases not matched to a gene: 7. CDR3 sequence (DNA): TGCAGCGTTGATGCTACCGGGACAGGGGGCTATGGCTACACCTTC. Its translation is CSVDATGTGGYGYTF.